This paragraph covers one T cell receptor beta chain sequence. Its antigen is as yet unknown. The PCR made use of 60 Vbeta and 13 Jbeta primers. TCRdb's copy holds only in-frame clones and misses some; the assay was immunoSEQ multiplex PCR. Of roughly 200,000 clones listed, more than 75% are singletons. The sample comes from a study of cytomegalovirus exposure and HLA in healthy donors. Study observations and caveats: Analysis was performed later, and it showed HLA-associated TCR beta chains to be more clonally expanded than equally common others. Among TCR beta chains, those listed as cytomegalovirus-associated numbered under 200.

The CDR3 extends over 13 amino acids. Trimming removed 0 bases at V and 9 bases at J, with 10 bases between. CDR1 is SGHRS, CDR2 YFSETQ, per germline. The origin of this receptor is a woman aged 40 to 50 in good health and CMV-seronegative. This chain links TRBV5-1 with TRBJ2-1; tentatively, D is TRBD2 (6 bases). Input material: PBMCs. Written as DNA, the CDR3 is TGCGCCAGCAGCTTGGTGGGACTTTCTGAGCAGTTCTTC. Translation gives CASSLVGLSEQFF.